The next 21 T cell receptor beta chains were all read from a single sample in a study of CD8 T cell repertoires and HIV-1 epitope variants. Profiling relied on immunoSEQ multiplex PCR, and the TCRdb table lists in-frame clones only, not all of them. The sample records over 4,500 clones, over 60% being singletons. No antigen is known for these receptors. Material: cultured CD8+ T cells derived from PBMCs. These receptors all stem from a male donor with HIV.

The rearrangement joins TRBV11-2 to TRBJ2-1; 13 positions match TRBD2. CDR3 length equals 15 residues. The trim removed 8 bases at V and 7 bases at J, leaving 8 bases unmatched. Per the germline V gene, CDR1 is SGHAT and CDR2 is FQNNGV. DNA for the CDR3: TGTGCCAGCCTGAGCGGGACTAGCGGGATAAATGAGCAGTTCTTC. Residues: CASLSGTSGINEQFF.

This sequence joins TRBV28 and TRBJ2-6; TRBD1 or TRBD2 may be the D gene (5 bases each). The germline V gene encodes CDR1 MDHEN and CDR2 SYDVKM. The V end lost 2 bases, the J end lost 3 bases, and 8 bases lay between the germline ends. The CDR3 length is 15 residues. The CDR3 bases are TGTGCCAGCAGTTTAAGTGGGGGTGGGGCCAACGTCCTGACTTTC. Translation gives CASSLSGGGANVLTF.

The chain is built from TRBV27 and TRBJ2-7; 7 bases map to TRBD1. Germline V CDR1 and CDR2: MNHEY, SMNVEV (reference sequence). The length of the CDR3 is 13 residues. V shed 7 bases and J 6 bases; nucleotides not matched to a gene: 9. The CDR3 DNA sequence: TGTGCCAGCAAATTCAGGGGGTCCGGCGAGCAGTACTTC. Translated, it gives CASKFRGSGEQYF.

This chain links TRBV9 with TRBJ2-2; TRBD2 matches 11 bases. Germline loops: CDR1 SGDLS, CDR2 YYNGEE. The CDR3 extends over 17 amino acids. Trimming took 0 bases from V and 5 from J; bases not matched to a gene: 6. In nucleotides, the CDR3 is TGTGCCAGCAGCGTAGACCCACTAGCGGGGGAAACCGGGGAGCTGTTTTTT. Residues: CASSVDPLAGETGELFF.

DNA of the CDR3: TGTGCCGTTTCGGGCAGGGTGAACACCGGGGAGCTGTTTTTT. Translating gives CAVSGRVNTGELFF. The V gene is TRBV19, the J gene TRBJ2-2; maybe TRBD1 (5 bases). There are 14 residues in the CDR3. Trimming shortened V by 11 bases and J by 1 base, and 14 bases separated the two germline ends. Germline-derived CDR1 and CDR2 are LNHDA and SQIVND (reference sequence).

The genes are TRBV27 and TRBJ2-1, with D tentatively TRBD2 (6 bases). The CDR3 is 14 residues long. Germline CDR1 is MNHEY and CDR2 is SMNVEV (reference sequence). Trimming removed 2 bases from V and 4 bases from J, with 9 bases in between. CDR3 sequence (DNA): TGTGCCAGCAGTTTAGCGGGAAGGTACAATGAGCAGTTCTTC. Its protein product is CASSLAGRYNEQFF.

This clone showed up just a few times. The chain couples TRBV2 to TRBJ2-7; 8 nucleotides line up with TRBD1. Germline V lookup: CDR1 SNHLY, CDR2 FYNNEI. This CDR3 is built from 13 residues. V trimming: 7 bases; J trimming: 3 bases; junction bases outside the gene matches: 5. CDR3 DNA sequence: TGTGCCAGCACCCTGACAGGGGACTACGAGCAGTACTTC. It translates to CASTLTGDYEQYF.

The genes are TRBV11-2 and TRBJ2-5; 7 bases align to TRBD2. The CDR3 contains 18 residues. The J segment lost 5 bases and the V segment lost 0 bases, leaving 15 bases of the junction unmatched. Looked up from germline, CDR1 is SGHAT and CDR2 is FQNNGV. In nucleotides, the CDR3 is TGTGCCAGCAGCTTAGATTCTTGGAACTACGGGGGAGGGGAGACCCAGTACTTC. Translated, it gives CASSLDSWNYGGGETQYF.

This clone was observed a few times. As DNA, the CDR3 is TGTGCCAGCAGCCCCCCGGACAGCTACGAGCAGTACTTC. As protein: CASSPPDSYEQYF. The chain has TRBV28 and TRBJ2-7, with D possibly matching TRBD1 (6 bases). The germline V gene has CDR1 MDHEN and CDR2 SYDVKM. V was trimmed by 6 bases and J by 3 bases, leaving 12 bases between them. CDR3 size: 13 residues. Variable domain in full (rest from reference TRBV28 and TRBJ2-7): DVKVTQSSRYLVKRTGEKVFLECVQDMDHENMFWYRQDPGLGLRLIYFSYDVKMKEKGDIPEGYSVSREKKERFSLILESASTNQTSMYLCASSPPDSYEQYFGPGTRLTVT.

This clone was counted only a few times. DNA for the CDR3: TGTGCCAGCAGTTACCGGACAGGCTCCTACGAGCAGTACTTC. Translated: CASSYRTGSYEQYF. This sequence joins TRBV6-5 and TRBJ2-7, with TRBD1 matching over 7 bases. Germline-derived CDR1 and CDR2 are MNHEY and SVGAGI. This CDR3 is built from 14 residues. The junction had 1 base not matched to a gene; V was cut back by 2 bases and J by 0 bases.

V and J are TRBV28 and TRBJ1-5; 9 bases agree with TRBD1. Looked up from germline, CDR1 is MDHEN and CDR2 is SYDVKM. This CDR3 is built from 18 residues. The V gene end was trimmed by 6 bases and the J gene end by 0 bases; junction bases not matched to a gene: 12. The CDR3 is CASSPGQGPYYSNQPQHF. CDR3 DNA sequence: TGTGCCAGCAGCCCTGGACAGGGGCCCTATTATAGCAATCAGCCCCAGCATTTT.

The chain couples TRBV7-9 to TRBJ2-7; D remains ambiguous. Trimming left V 6 bases short and J 2 bases short, with 14 bases between. The CDR3 sequence is 14 residues long. Germline assignment: CDR1 SEHNR and CDR2 FQNEAQ (reference sequence). The CDR3 reads CASSSDVSAYEQYF. For the CDR3, the DNA is TGTGCCAGCAGTTCAGATGTCTCGGCCTACGAGCAGTACTTC.

This chain joins TRBV27 and TRBJ2-5; D unclear. V lost 5 bases and J 1 base, leaving 17 bases between the germline ends. The length of the CDR3 is 16 residues. Germline values: CDR1 MNHEY, CDR2 SMNVEV (reference sequence). The CDR3 here is CASSKTQRHLQETQYF. The CDR3 DNA sequence: TGTGCCAGCAGTAAAACCCAGCGACACCTCCAAGAGACCCAGTACTTC.

CDR3 loop: CAPRAGLDYGYTF. CDR3 in DNA: TGTGCCCCGAGGGCAGGGCTTGACTATGGCTACACCTTC. This chain uses TRBV2 with TRBJ1-2, with D possibly TRBD1 on 5 matching bases. The germline V gene encodes CDR1 SNHLY and CDR2 FYNNEI. Trimming took 11 bases from V and 3 from J, leaving 16 bases between them. The CDR3 runs 13 residues.

The V gene is TRBV6-5, the J gene TRBJ2-7; D is possibly TRBD1 (7 bases). Trimming pared 6 bases from V and 3 bases from J, leaving 12 bases between. CDR3 size: 13 residues. The germline V gene has CDR1 MNHEY and CDR2 SVGAGI. CDR3 residues: CASSPGGSYEQYF. The CDR3 coding sequence is TGTGCCAGCAGCCCAGGGGGGAGCTACGAGCAGTACTTC.

Regarding this clone: The germline gene is not matched at one end of the junction; a read error may be the cause. The J gene is TRBJ1-2, the V gene TRBV5-5; D gene ambiguous. Germline assignment: CDR1 SGHKS and CDR2 YYEKEE (reference sequence). This CDR3 has 16 amino acids. CDR3 sequence (DNA): TGCGCCAGCAGCCAAGATCCCCCAGACTTGGACTATGGCTACACCTTC. Protein product: CASSQDPPDLDYGYTF.

The V gene is TRBV6-5, the J gene TRBJ2-7, with D maybe TRBD2 (5 bases). The CDR3 is made up of 13 amino acids. Trimming shortened V by 4 bases and J by 3 bases, and 10 bases separated the two germline ends. Germline loops: CDR1 MNHEY, CDR2 SVGAGI. The DNA of the CDR3 is TGTGCCAGCAGTTTCGGGGTATACTACGAGCAGTACTTC. Its translation is CASSFGVYYEQYF.

The DNA of the CDR3 is TGTGCCAGCAGCTTACAGGTGCCAGGGGAAGGCTACACCTTC. Translated, it gives CASSLQVPGEGYTF. This chain joins TRBV11-3 and TRBJ1-2, with D perhaps TRBD1 (6 bases). This CDR3 has 14 amino acids. The germline gives CDR1 SGHNT, CDR2 YENEEA. Trimming cost V 2 bases and J 8 bases, with 15 bases left between them. Full variable domain (remainder filled in from reference TRBV11-3 and TRBJ1-2): EAGVVQSPRYKIIEKKQPVAFWCNPISGHNTLYWYLQNLGQGPELLIRYENEEAVDDSQLPKDRFSAERLKGVDSTLKIQPAELGDSAVYLCASSLQVPGEGYTFGSGTRLTVV.

The chain has TRBV14 and TRBJ2-1, with a weak D call TRBD1 (6 bases). The V and J ends lost 5 bases and 7 bases respectively, with 12 bases between them. The germline gives CDR1 SGHDN, CDR2 FVKESK. This CDR3 comprises 13 residues. The DNA for the CDR3 is TGTGCCAGCAGCACCTGGGACATAAATGAGCAGTTCTTC. Encoded protein: CASSTWDINEQFF.

J is TRBJ2-7 and V is TRBV28, with 11 nucleotides matching TRBD2. Unmatched junction bases numbered 6, after V lost 5 bases and J lost 6 bases. The CDR3 spans 14 residues. Looked up from germline, CDR1 is MDHEN and CDR2 is SYDVKM. The CDR3 region has the DNA TGTGCCAGCAGTCACTTCCTAGCGGGAGGCGAGCAGTACTTC. The encoded protein is CASSHFLAGGEQYF.

V usage is TRBV5-6 and J usage is TRBJ1-2, with 7 bases identical to TRBD1. V lost 1 base, J lost 6 bases, and 6 bases stayed unmatched. This CDR3 is built from 14 residues. Germline assignment: CDR1 SGHDT and CDR2 YYEEEE. CDR3 sequence (DNA): TGTGCCAGCAGCTTGATGACAGGGTTTAATGGCTACACCTTC. This encodes CASSLMTGFNGYTF.